This paragraph covers one TCR beta chain sequence. No antigen is known for it. One base away lies a much larger clone, so this may be a sequencing read error. TCRbeta libraries were built with three rounds of nested PCR, modified from ARM-PCR. TCRdb passed the multiplex PCR reads through MiXCR, listing each CDR3 protein once. Here the sample spans roughly 200,000 distinct CDR3 sequences, less than 80% being singletons. The data stem from a study of tumor and adjacent non-tumor tissue in lung cancer. Study information: Histology: under 15 adenocarcinoma, a couple of squamous cell carcinoma, 1 small cell lung cancer.

Germline CDR1 reads MNHNY; CDR2 reads SVGAGI (reference sequence). The length of the CDR3 is 14 residues. The V end lost 6 bases, the J end lost 6 bases, and 15 bases lay between the germline ends. This sample's RNA came from whole unsorted tissue. Study-level points and caveats: Significantly higher TCR diversity was found in tumor than normal lung. Top 100 clones took a larger repertoire share in normal lung.

The chain couples TRBV6-6 to TRBJ1-5; D not resolved. The receptor's source is a man aged 55 to 69 with non-small cell lung cancer. The sample was lung tumor tissue. The DNA for the CDR3 is TGTGCCAGCAGGTCTGCGGAAACGGGTCAGCCCCAGCATTTT. Encoded protein: CASRSAETGQPQHF.